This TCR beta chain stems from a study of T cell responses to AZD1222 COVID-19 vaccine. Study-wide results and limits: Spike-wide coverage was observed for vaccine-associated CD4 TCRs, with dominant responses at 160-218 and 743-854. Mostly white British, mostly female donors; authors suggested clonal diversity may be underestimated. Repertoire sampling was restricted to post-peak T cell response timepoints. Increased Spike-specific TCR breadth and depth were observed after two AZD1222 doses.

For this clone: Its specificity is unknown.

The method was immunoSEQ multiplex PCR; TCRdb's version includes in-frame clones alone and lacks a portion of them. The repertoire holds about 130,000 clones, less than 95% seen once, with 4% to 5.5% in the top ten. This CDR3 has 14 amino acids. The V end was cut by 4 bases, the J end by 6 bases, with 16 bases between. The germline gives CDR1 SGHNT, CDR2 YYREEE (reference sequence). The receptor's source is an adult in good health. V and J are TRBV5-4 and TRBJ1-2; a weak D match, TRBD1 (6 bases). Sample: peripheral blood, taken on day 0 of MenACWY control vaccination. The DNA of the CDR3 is TGTGCCAGCAGCGCCCAACAGGGTAAGGATGGCTACACCTTC. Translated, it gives CASSAQQGKDGYTF. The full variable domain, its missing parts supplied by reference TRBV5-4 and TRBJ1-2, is ETGVTQSPTHLIKTRGQQVTLRCSSQSGHNTVSWYQQALGQGPQFIFQYYREEENGRGNFPPRFSGLQFPNYSSELNVNALELDDSALYLCASSAQQGKDGYTFGSGTRLTVV.